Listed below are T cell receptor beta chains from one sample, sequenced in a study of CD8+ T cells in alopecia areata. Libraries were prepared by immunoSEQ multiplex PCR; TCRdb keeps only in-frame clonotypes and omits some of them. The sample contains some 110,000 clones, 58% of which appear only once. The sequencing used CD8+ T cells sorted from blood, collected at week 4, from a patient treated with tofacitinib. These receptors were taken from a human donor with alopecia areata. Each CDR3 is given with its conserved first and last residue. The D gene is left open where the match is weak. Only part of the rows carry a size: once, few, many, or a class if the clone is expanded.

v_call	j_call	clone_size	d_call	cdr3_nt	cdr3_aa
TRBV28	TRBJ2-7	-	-	TGTGCCAGCAGGCCCGAGCGTTTCTCCTACGAGCAGTACTTC	CASRPERFSYEQYF
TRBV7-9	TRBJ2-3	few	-	TGTGCCAGCAGCTTAAAAACCACAGATACGCAGTATTTT	CASSLKTTDTQYF
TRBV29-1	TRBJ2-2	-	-	TGCAGCGCGCCCCATCTACATACCGGGGAGCTGTTTTTT	CSAPHLHTGELFF
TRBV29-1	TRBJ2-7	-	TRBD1	TGCAGCGTTAGCAGGGGGAGCTCCTACGAGCAGTACTTC	CSVSRGSSYEQYF
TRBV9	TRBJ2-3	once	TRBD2	TGTGCCAGCAGCGTAGAATCTAGCGGGGGGCTTGATACGCAGTATTTT	CASSVESSGGLDTQYF
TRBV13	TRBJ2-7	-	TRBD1	TGTGCCAGCAGCTCCCGGGACAGCTCCTACGAGCAGTACTTC	CASSSRDSSYEQYF
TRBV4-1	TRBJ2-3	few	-	TGCGCCAGCAGCCAACCAGGGCCTGTGCCCCAAGATACGCAGTATTTT	CASSQPGPVPQDTQYF
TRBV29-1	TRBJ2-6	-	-	TGCAGCGTTGTTGGGGGGACGCAGAGCTCTGGGGCCAACGTCCTGACTTTC	CSVVGGTQSSGANVLTF
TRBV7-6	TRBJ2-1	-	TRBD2	TGTGCCAGCAGCCTCCCTAGCGGGGGGGATCTTGAGCAGTTCTTC	CASSLPSGGDLEQFF
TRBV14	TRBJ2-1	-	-	TGTGCCAGCAGCCAAGATCTCTACAATGAGCAGTTCTTC	CASSQDLYNEQFF
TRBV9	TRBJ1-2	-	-	TGTGCCAGCAACCACGCTGACGGCCCCTCTAACTATGGCTACACCTTC	CASNHADGPSNYGYTF
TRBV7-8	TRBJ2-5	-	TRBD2	TGTGCCAGCAGCTTTAGGGTAGCGGGGGCTCAAGAGACCCAGTACTTC	CASSFRVAGAQETQYF
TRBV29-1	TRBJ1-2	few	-	TGCAGCGTTCTGGGGAACTATGGCTACACCTTC	CSVLGNYGYTF
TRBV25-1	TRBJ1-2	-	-	TGTGCCAGCAGTGAATACGAACGGGGAGGGTCTAACTATGGCTACACCTTC	CASSEYERGGSNYGYTF
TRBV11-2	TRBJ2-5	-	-	TGTGCCAGCAGCTTATCAGTAGCCTTACAAGAGACCCAGTACTTC	CASSLSVALQETQYF
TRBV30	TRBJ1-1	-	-	TGTGCCTGGAGTGTAGGGGTCACTGAAGCTTTCTTT	CAWSVGVTEAFF
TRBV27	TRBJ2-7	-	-	TGTGCCAGCAGTAGTTCTGCACGGGAGCTAACTTACGAGCAGTACTTC	CASSSSARELTYEQYF
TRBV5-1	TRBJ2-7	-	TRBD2	TGCGCCAGCAGCACCGGGACTAGCGAGCAGTACTTC	CASSTGTSEQYF
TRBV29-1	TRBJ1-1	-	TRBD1	TGCAGCGTGGACAGGGGGCGAGTGAACACTGAAGCTTTCTTT	CSVDRGRVNTEAFF
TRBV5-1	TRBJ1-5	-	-	TGCGCCAGCAGCCCAGGGGATAGCAATCAGCCCCAGCATTTT	CASSPGDSNQPQHF
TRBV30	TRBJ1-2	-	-	TGTGCCTGGAGTCCCCAAGGCTACACCTTC	CAWSPQGYTF
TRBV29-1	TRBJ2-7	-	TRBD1	TGCAGCGCCGGGACAGGCCCCTACGAGCAGTACTTC	CSAGTGPYEQYF
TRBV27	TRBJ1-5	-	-	TGTGCCAGCAGTTTATCTGGTCGGAATCAGCCCCAGCATTTT	CASSLSGRNQPQHF
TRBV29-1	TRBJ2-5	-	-	TGCAGCGTTGAGTGGAAGGTAGGAGAGACCCAGTACTTC	CSVEWKVGETQYF
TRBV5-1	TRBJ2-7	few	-	TGCGCCAGTAAGTCGAGCTCCTACGAGCAGTACTTC	CASKSSSYEQYF
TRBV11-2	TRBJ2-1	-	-	TGTGCCAGCAGCTTTTTGGGGGGCCACAATGAGCAGTTCTTC	CASSFLGGHNEQFF
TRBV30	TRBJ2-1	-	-	TGTGCCTGCCAAACCGGGACGCACTTCAATGAGCAGTTCTTC	CACQTGTHFNEQFF
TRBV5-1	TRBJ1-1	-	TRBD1	TGCGCCAGCAGCCTGGGACAGGCGAACACTGAAGCTTTCTTT	CASSLGQANTEAFF
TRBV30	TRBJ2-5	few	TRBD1	TGTGCCTGGGGTACAGGGGGTCGGGGAGAGACCCAGTACTTC	CAWGTGGRGETQYF
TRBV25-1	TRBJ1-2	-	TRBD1	TGTGCCAGCAGTGAATGGGGGACAGGGGACGTCTATGGCTACACCTTC	CASSEWGTGDVYGYTF
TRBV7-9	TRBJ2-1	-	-	TGTGCCAGCAGCTTGGGCTTATCACCCAATGAGCAGTTCTTC	CASSLGLSPNEQFF
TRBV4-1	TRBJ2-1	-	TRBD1	TGCGCCAGCAGCCAGGTATTGGGACAGGGAGCCTACAATGAGCAGTTCTTC	CASSQVLGQGAYNEQFF
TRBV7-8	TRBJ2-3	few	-	TGTGCCAGCAGCTCTCTAGTGGGATCGGCAGATACGCAGTATTTT	CASSSLVGSADTQYF
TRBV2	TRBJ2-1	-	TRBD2	TGTGCCAGCACTCCGGGACTAGTCGGCCATGAGCAGTTCTTC	CASTPGLVGHEQFF
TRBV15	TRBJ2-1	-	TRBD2	TGTGCCACCAGTAGGACTAGCGGGGGATACAATGAGCAGTTCTTC	CATSRTSGGYNEQFF
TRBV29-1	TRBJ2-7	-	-	TGCAGCGGGATTGACGAATCCTACGAGCAGTACTTC	CSGIDESYEQYF
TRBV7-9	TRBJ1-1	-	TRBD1	TGTGCCAGCAGCTTCACAGGGGGCATGAACACTGAAGCTTTCTTT	CASSFTGGMNTEAFF
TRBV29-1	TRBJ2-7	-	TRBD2	TGCAGCGCGGGGATTAGCGGGTTTTCCTCCTACGAGCAGTACTTC	CSAGISGFSSYEQYF
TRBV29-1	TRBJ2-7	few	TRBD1	TGCAGCGTTGAAGATAGGGGACAGGGCTACTCCTACGAGCAGTACTTC	CSVEDRGQGYSYEQYF
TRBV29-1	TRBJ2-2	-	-	TGCAGCGTTGACACAGGGGAGCTGTTTTTT	CSVDTGELFF
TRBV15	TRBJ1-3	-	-	TGTGCCACCCAATCCCCCGGGGATATAGGAAACACCATATATTTT	CATQSPGDIGNTIYF
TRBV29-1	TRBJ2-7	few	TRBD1	TGCAGCGTTGAAGGTGGGGACAGGGGCTACGAGCAGTACTTC	CSVEGGDRGYEQYF
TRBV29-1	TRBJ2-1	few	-	TGCAGCGTTGAGGGTGACAACAATGAGCAGTTCTTC	CSVEGDNNEQFF